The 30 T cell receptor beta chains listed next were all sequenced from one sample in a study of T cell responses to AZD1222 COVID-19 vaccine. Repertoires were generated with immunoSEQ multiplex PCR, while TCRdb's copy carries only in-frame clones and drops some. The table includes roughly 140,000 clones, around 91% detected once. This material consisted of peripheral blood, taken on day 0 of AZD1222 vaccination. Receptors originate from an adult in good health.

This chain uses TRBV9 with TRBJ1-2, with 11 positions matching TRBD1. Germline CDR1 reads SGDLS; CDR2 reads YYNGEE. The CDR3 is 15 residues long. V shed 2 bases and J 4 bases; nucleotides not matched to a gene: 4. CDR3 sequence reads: CASSVGQGASYGYTF. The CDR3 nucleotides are TGTGCCAGCAGCGTTGGACAGGGGGCTTCCTATGGCTACACCTTC.

As DNA, the CDR3 is TGCGCCAGCAGCCGGGACAGGGACCCGGGAGAGACCCAGTACTTC. As protein: CASSRDRDPGETQYF. The chain is built from TRBV4-1 and TRBJ2-5; 9 bases match TRBD1. CDR3 length equals 15 residues. V dropped 4 bases and J dropped 4; count of bases not matched to a gene: 7. CDR1 MGHRA and CDR2 YSYEKL come from the germline V gene.

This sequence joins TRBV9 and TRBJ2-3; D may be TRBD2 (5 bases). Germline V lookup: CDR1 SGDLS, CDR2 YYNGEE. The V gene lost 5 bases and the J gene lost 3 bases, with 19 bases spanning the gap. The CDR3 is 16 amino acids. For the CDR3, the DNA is TGTGCCAGCAGTGGCAGTGGGTTAGCGATGACAGATACGCAGTATTTT. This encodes CASSGSGLAMTDTQYF.

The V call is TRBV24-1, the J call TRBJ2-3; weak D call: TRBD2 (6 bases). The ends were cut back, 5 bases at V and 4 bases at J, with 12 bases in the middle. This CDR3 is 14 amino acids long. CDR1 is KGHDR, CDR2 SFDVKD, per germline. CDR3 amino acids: CATSGGGMPDTQYF. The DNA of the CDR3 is TGTGCCACCAGTGGGGGCGGGATGCCAGATACGCAGTATTTT.

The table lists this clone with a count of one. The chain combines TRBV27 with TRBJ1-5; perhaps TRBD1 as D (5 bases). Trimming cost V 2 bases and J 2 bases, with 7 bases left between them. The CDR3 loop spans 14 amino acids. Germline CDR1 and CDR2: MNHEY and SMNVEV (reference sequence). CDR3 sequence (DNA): TGTGCCAGCAGTTTAACGGGGGGCAATCAGCCCCAGCATTTT. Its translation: CASSLTGGNQPQHF.

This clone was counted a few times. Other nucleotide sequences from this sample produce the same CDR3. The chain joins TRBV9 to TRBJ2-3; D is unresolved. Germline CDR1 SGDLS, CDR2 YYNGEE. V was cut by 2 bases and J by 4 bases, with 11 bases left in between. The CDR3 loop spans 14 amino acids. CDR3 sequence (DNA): TGTGCCAGCAGCGTCGGCGGATATGCAGATACGCAGTATTTT. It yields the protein CASSVGGYADTQYF.

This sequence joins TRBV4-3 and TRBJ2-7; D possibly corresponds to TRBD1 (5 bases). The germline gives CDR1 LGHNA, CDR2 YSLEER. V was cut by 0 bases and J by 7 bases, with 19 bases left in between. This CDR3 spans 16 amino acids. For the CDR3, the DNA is TGCGCCAGCAGCCAAGATCCGGGCGGTGGGGCGCGGGAGCAGTACTTC. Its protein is CASSQDPGGGAREQYF.

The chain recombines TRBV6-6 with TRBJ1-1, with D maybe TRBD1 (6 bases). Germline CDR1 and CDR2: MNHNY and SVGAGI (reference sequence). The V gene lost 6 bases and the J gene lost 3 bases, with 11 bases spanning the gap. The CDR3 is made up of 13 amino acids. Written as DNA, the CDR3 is TGTGCCAGCAGGTGGGCAGGGGACACTGAAGCTTTCTTT. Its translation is CASRWAGDTEAFF.

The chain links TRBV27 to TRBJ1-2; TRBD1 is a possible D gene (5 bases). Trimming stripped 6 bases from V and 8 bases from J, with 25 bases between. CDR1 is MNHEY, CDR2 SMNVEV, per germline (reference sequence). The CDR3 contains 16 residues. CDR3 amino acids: CASRPGGGRSLRGYTF. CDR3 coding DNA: TGTGCCAGCAGACCGGGGGGGGGAAGATCTCTTCGAGGCTACACCTTC.

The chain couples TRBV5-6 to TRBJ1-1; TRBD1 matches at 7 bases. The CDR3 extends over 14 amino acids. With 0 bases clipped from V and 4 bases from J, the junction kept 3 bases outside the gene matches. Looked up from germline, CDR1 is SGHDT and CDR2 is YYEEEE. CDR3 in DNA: TGTGCCAGCAGCTTGGCAGGGGGGAGCACTGAAGCTTTCTTT. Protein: CASSLAGGSTEAFF.

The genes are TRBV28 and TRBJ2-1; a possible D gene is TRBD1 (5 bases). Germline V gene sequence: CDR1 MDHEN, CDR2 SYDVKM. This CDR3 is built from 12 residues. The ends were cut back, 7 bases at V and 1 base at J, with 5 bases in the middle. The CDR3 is CASKGSYNEQFF. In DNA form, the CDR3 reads TGTGCCAGCAAGGGGTCCTACAATGAGCAGTTCTTC.

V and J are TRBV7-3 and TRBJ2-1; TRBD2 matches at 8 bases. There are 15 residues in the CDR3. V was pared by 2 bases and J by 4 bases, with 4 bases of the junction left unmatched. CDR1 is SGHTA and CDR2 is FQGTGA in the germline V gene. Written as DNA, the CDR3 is TGTGCCAGCAGCTTAGGAGCGGGGGTGTACAATGAGCAGTTCTTC. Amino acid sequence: CASSLGAGVYNEQFF. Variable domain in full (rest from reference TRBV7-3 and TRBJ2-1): GAGVSQTPSNKVTEKGKYVELRCDPISGHTALYWYRQSLGQGPEFLIYFQGTGAADDSGLPNDRFFAVRPEGSVSTLKIQRTERGDSAVYLCASSLGAGVYNEQFFGPGTRLTVL.

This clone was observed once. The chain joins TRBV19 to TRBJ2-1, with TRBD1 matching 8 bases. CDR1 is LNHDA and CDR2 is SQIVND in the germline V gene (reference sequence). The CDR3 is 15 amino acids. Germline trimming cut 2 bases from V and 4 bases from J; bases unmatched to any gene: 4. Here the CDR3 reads CASSIRGQGYNEQFF. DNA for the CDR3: TGTGCCAGTAGTATAAGAGGACAGGGATACAATGAGCAGTTCTTC.

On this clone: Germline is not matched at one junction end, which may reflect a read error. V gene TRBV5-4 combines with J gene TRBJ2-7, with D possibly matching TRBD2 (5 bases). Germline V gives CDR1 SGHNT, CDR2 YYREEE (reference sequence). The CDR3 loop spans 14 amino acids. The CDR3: CARSGPGRLNEQYF. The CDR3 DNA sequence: TGTGCCCGCAGCGGCCCGGGCCGCCTGAACGAGCAGTACTTC.

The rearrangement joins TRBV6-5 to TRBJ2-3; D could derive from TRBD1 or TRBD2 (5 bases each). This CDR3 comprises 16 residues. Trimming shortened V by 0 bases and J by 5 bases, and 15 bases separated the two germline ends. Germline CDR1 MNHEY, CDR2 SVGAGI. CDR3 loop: CASSYSGVGRGDTQYF. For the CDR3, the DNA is TGTGCCAGCAGTTACTCGGGAGTGGGGCGAGGAGATACGCAGTATTTT.

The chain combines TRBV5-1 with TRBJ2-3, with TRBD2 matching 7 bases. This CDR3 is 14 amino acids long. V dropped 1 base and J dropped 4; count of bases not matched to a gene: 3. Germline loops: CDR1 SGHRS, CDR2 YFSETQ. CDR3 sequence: CASSLQGGADTQYF. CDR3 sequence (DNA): TGCGCCAGCAGCTTGCAGGGAGGGGCAGATACGCAGTATTTT. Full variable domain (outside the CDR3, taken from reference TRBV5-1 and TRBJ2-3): KAGVTQTPRYLIKTRGQQVTLSCSPISGHRSVSWYQQTPGQGLQFLFEYFSETQRNKGNFPGRFSGRQFSNSRSEMNVSTLELGDSALYLCASSLQGGADTQYFGPGTRLTVL.

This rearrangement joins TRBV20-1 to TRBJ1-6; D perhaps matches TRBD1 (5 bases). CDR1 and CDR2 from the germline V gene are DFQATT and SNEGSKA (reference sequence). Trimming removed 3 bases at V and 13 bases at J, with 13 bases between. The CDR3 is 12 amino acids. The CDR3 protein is CSASAKGQPLHF. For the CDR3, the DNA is TGCAGTGCTAGTGCGAAGGGGCAGCCCCTCCACTTT.

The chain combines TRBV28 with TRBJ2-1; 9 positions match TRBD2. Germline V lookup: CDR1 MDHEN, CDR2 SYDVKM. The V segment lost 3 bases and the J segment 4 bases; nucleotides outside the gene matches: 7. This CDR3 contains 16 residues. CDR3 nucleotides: TGTGCCAGCAGTTTTCTGACTAGCGGAATGTACAATGAGCAGTTCTTC. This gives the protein CASSFLTSGMYNEQFF.

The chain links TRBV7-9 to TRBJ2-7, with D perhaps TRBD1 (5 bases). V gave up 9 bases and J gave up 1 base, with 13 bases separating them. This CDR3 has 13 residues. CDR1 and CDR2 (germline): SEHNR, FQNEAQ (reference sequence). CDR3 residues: CASGQETSYEQYF. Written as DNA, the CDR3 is TGTGCCAGTGGACAAGAAACTTCCTACGAGCAGTACTTC.

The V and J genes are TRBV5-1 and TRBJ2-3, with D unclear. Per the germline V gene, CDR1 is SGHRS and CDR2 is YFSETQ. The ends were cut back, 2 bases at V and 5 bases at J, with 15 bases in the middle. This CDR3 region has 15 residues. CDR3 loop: CASSFSRSAGDTQYF. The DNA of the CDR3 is TGCGCCAGCAGCTTTTCCAGGTCCGCCGGAGATACGCAGTATTTT.

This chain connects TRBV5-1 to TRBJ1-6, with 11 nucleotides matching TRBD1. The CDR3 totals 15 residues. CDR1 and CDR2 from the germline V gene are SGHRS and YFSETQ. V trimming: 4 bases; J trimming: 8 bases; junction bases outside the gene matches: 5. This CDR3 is CASSTGQGAHSPLHF. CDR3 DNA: TGCGCCAGCAGCACCGGACAGGGGGCGCATTCACCCCTCCACTTT.

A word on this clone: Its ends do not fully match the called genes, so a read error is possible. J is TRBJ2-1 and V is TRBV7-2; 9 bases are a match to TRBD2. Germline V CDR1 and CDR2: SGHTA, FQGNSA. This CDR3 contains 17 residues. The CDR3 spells CASSLALAGASYNEQFF. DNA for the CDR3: TGTGCCAGCAGCCTAGCATTAGCGGGAGCCTCCTACAATGAGCAGTTCTTC.

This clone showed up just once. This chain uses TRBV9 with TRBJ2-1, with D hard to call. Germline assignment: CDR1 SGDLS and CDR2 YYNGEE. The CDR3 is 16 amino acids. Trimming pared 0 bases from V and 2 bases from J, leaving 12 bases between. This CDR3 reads CASSVVPGAPYNEQFF. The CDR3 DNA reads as TGTGCCAGCAGCGTAGTCCCCGGAGCCCCCTACAATGAGCAGTTCTTC.

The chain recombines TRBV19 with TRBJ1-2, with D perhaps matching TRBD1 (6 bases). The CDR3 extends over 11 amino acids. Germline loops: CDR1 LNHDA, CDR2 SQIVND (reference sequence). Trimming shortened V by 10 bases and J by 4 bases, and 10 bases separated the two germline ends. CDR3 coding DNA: TGTGCCACCCGGACAGTCTATGGCTACACCTTC. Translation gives CATRTVYGYTF.

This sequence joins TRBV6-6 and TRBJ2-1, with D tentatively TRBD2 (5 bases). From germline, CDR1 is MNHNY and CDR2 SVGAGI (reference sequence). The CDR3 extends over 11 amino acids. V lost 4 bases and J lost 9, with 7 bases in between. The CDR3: CASSFGGEQFF. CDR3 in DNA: TGTGCCAGCAGTTTCGGAGGTGAGCAGTTCTTC.

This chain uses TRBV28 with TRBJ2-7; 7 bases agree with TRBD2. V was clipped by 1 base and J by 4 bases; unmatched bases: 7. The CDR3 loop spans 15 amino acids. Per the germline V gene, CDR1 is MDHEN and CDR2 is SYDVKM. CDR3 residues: CASSLSSGVTYEQYF. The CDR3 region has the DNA TGTGCCAGCAGTTTATCGAGCGGGGTGACTTACGAGCAGTACTTC. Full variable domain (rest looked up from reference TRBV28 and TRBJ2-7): DVKVTQSSRYLVKRTGEKVFLECVQDMDHENMFWYRQDPGLGLRLIYFSYDVKMKEKGDIPEGYSVSREKKERFSLILESASTNQTSMYLCASSLSSGVTYEQYFGPGTRLTVT.

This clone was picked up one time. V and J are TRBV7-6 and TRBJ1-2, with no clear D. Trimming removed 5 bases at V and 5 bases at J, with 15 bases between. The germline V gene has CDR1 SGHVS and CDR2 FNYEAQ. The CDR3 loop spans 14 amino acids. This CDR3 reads CASSPRGGRYGYTF. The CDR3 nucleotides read TGTGCCAGCAGCCCCCGGGGAGGGAGGTATGGCTACACCTTC. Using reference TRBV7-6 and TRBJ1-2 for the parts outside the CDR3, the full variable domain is GAGVSQSPRYKVTKRGQDVALRCDPISGHVSLYWYRQALGQGPEFLTYFNYEAQQDKSGLPNDRFSAERPEGSISTLTIQRTEQRDSAMYRCASSPRGGRYGYTFGSGTRLTVV.

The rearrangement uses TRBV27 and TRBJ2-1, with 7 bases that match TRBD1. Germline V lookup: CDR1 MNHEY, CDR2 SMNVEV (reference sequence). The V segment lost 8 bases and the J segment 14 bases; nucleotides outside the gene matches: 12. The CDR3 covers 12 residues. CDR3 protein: CASGYRDSEEFF. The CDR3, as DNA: TGTGCCAGCGGGTACCGGGACAGCGAGGAGTTCTTC.

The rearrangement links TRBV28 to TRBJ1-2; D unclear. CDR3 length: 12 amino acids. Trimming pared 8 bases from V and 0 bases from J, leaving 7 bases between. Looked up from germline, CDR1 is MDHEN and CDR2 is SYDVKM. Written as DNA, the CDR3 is TGTGCCAGCGCCACTCCTAACTATGGCTACACCTTC. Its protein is CASATPNYGYTF.

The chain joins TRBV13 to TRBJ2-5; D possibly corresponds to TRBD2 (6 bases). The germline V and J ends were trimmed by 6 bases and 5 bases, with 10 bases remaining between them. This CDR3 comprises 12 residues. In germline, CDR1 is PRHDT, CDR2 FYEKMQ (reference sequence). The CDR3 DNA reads TGTGCCAGCAGTAGCGGAGTGGAGACCCAGTACTTC. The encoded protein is CASSSGVETQYF.